The 7 T cell receptor beta chains listed next were all sequenced from one sample in a study of T cell repertoires in cytomegalovirus infection. TCRdb reanalysed the reads using MiXCR and keeps one entry per CDR3 protein. The sample records approximately 470,000 distinct CDR3 sequences, 40% to 50% being singletons. No antigen has been assigned to these receptors. Specimen: cultured PBMCs, collected from culture after CMV antigen stimulation. Receptors were obtained from a human donor in good health (CMV status not recorded). Some clones in this sample may be carry-over from other donors' samples.

This clonotype was counted a few times. The gene calls are TRBV6-5 and TRBJ1-1; D possibly corresponds to TRBD1 (6 bases). This CDR3 has 13 amino acids. V gave up 6 bases and J gave up 3 bases, with 11 bases separating them. Germline loops: CDR1 MNHEY, CDR2 SVGAGI. The DNA for the CDR3 is TGTGCCAGCAGCCGAAACAGGGACACTGAAGCTTTCTTT. Encoded protein: CASSRNRDTEAFF.

This clonotype was seen a few times. The V call is TRBV15, the J call TRBJ2-5; tentative D call: TRBD2 (6 bases). Trimming shortened V by 1 base and J by 1 base, and 10 bases separated the two germline ends. This CDR3 contains 15 residues. The germline gives CDR1 LNHNV, CDR2 YYDKDF (reference sequence). CDR3: CATSRGGTGQETQYF. DNA of the CDR3: TGTGCCACCAGCAGAGGGGGGACTGGCCAAGAGACCCAGTACTTC.

CDR3 nucleotide sequence: TGTGCCAGCACCTTAGCGGGAATCACCGGGGAGCTGTTTTTT. This translates into CASTLAGITGELFF. The chain joins TRBV12-3 or TRBV12-4 to TRBJ2-2; 8 bases align to TRBD2. V trimming: 7 bases; J trimming: 4 bases; junction bases outside the gene matches: 5. The CDR3 length is 14 residues.

J is TRBJ1-3 and V is TRBV6-2 or TRBV6-3, with D hard to call. The CDR3 sequence is 16 residues long. In germline, CDR1 is MNHEY, CDR2 SVGEGT. The V end was cut by 0 bases, the J end by 0 bases, with 9 bases between. The CDR3 bases are TGTGCCAGCAGTTACTCCGCTCGCTTCTCTGGAAACACCATATATTTT. Translation: CASSYSARFSGNTIYF.

This clonotype was seen a single time. The genes are TRBV2 and TRBJ2-3; D remains unclear. CDR3 length: 13 amino acids. Germline lookup yields CDR1 SNHLY and CDR2 FYNNEI. V was shortened by 7 bases and J by 1 base, with 9 bases between the two germline ends. CDR3 residues: CASNALGTDTQYF. CDR3 bases: TGTGCCAGCAATGCCCTTGGCACAGATACGCAGTATTTT.

The rearrangement joins TRBV6-8 to TRBJ2-5; D is unresolved. The CDR3 is 13 amino acids. V lost 8 bases and J lost 2, with 12 bases in between. The germline gives CDR1 MNHGY, CDR2 SAAAGT. CDR3 nucleotide sequence: TGTGCCAGCCGGAAAGTAGTACAAGAGACCCAGTACTTC. Translation: CASRKVVQETQYF.

This chain uses TRBV6-2 or TRBV6-3 with TRBJ2-5; 10 bases map to TRBD2. The CDR3 length is 15 residues. Germline CDR1 MNHEY, CDR2 SVGEGT. V was pared by 4 bases and J by 6 bases, with 8 bases of the junction left unmatched. The CDR3 loop reads CASSSEREGRKTQYF. CDR3 sequence (DNA): TGTGCCAGCAGTTCCGAGCGGGAGGGCCGAAAGACCCAGTACTTC.